This T cell receptor (beta chain) was recorded in a study of blood T cells in healthy people across ages. Study observations and caveats: Without sorted subsets, naive and antigen-experienced compartments could not be conclusively compared. Estimated diversity, derived from one million T cells, was regarded as an underestimate.

The CDR3 has 17 residues. Turning to this clonotype: Its cognate antigen is unknown.

A second PCR of about 7 to 12 cycles used a sample-barcoded 5' primer and a J-beta primer mix. A template-switch adaptor containing 12 random nucleotides labeled each cDNA molecule. A single record per CDR3 protein comes from TCRdb applying MiXCR to the 5' RACE reads. This sample has more than 1.4 million distinct CDR3 sequences; 42% occur once, and the top ten carry 7.9%. For every donor, a draw yielded around 10 milliliters of peripheral blood. What was sequenced was blood. This chain connects TRBV21-1 to TRBJ1-3; the tabulated D call, TRBD1, remains unverified against the DNA. TRBV21-1 is a pseudogene locus. The TCR was taken from a woman aged 18-29 years in good health. Written as DNA, the CDR3 is TGTGCCAGCACCCCGGTCTGGGGGCTCAGCTCTGGAAACACCATATATTTT. Its protein product is CASTPVWGLSSGNTIYF.